A selection of T cell receptor beta chains follows, all from one sample in a study of blood T cells in healthy people across ages. In TCRdb, the 5' RACE reads were re-called with MiXCR into one record per CDR3 protein. The sample consists of about 760,000 distinct CDR3 sequences, about 25% of them appearing once. In addition, the sample was reused for a study of T cells of mothers and their children.

Source material: blood. The receptors here all came from a boy aged 10-17 years in good health. CDR3s include the opening cysteine and the closing phenylalanine or tryptophan. Fields, in order: clone size, J gene, D gene, V gene, CDR3 DNA, CDR3 protein. The D gene is left open where the match is weak. Clone size, where shown, is once, few, many, or a class for clones that have expanded.

clone size: few
J gene: TRBJ1-1
D gene: NA
V gene: TRBV7-3
CDR3 DNA: TGTGCCAGCAGCTCCACGGGCAGGGTCACTGAAGCTTTCTTT
CDR3 protein: CASSSTGRVTEAFF

clone size: few
J gene: TRBJ2-3
D gene: TRBD2
V gene: TRBV29-1
CDR3 DNA: TGCAGCGTCGCGGGAGTTTTTACAGATACGCAGTATTTT
CDR3 protein: CSVAGVFTDTQYF

clone size: few
J gene: TRBJ2-7
D gene: TRBD1
V gene: TRBV7-2
CDR3 DNA: TGTGCCAGCAGCCCAGCAGCCCCGGGACAGGGGGAGCAGTACTTC
CDR3 protein: CASSPAAPGQGEQYF

clone size: NA
J gene: TRBJ2-7
D gene: TRBD1
V gene: TRBV10-3
CDR3 DNA: TGTGCCATCAGGGAAGACAGGGCCCCCTACGAGCAGTACTTC
CDR3 protein: CAIREDRAPYEQYF

clone size: NA
J gene: TRBJ2-7
D gene: NA
V gene: TRBV28
CDR3 DNA: TGTGCCAGCAGTTCGACCTTGACAGGTCTCTCCTACGAGCAGTACTTC
CDR3 protein: CASSSTLTGLSYEQYF

clone size: few
J gene: TRBJ2-7
D gene: NA
V gene: TRBV4-1
CDR3 DNA: TGCGCCAGCAGCCAAGACGAGCAGTACTTC
CDR3 protein: CASSQDEQYF

clone size: few
J gene: TRBJ1-2
D gene: TRBD1
V gene: TRBV12-3/TRBV12-4
CDR3 DNA: TGTGCCAGCAGTTTCCCTGGACAGGGAGGAGGATATGGCTACACCTTC
CDR3 protein: CASSFPGQGGGYGYTF

clone size: NA
J gene: TRBJ2-7
D gene: TRBD1
V gene: TRBV27
CDR3 DNA: TGTGCCAGCAGCCGACCGGGACAGGGCCTTTTCGAGCAGTACTTC
CDR3 protein: CASSRPGQGLFEQYF

clone size: NA
J gene: TRBJ2-5
D gene: NA
V gene: TRBV20-1
CDR3 DNA: TGCAGTGCTAGATATACAGGTTTGAGGGAGACCCAGTACTTC
CDR3 protein: CSARYTGLRETQYF

clone size: many
J gene: TRBJ2-7
D gene: TRBD1
V gene: TRBV27
CDR3 DNA: TGTGCCAGCAGTTTACGCTCCGGGACAGGGGCTAACGAGCAGTACTTC
CDR3 protein: CASSLRSGTGANEQYF

clone size: few
J gene: TRBJ2-7
D gene: TRBD1
V gene: TRBV5-1
CDR3 DNA: TGCGCCAGCAGCACGGGACAGGGTACCTACGAGCAGTACTTC
CDR3 protein: CASSTGQGTYEQYF

clone size: few
J gene: TRBJ2-7
D gene: TRBD1
V gene: TRBV12-3/TRBV12-4
CDR3 DNA: TGTGCCAGCACCGGGGACAGGGGCCCCAAGGAGCAGTACTTC
CDR3 protein: CASTGDRGPKEQYF

clone size: NA
J gene: TRBJ2-5
D gene: NA
V gene: TRBV7-9
CDR3 DNA: TGTGCCAGCCGCAGGCCCATGGAGACCCAGTACTTC
CDR3 protein: CASRRPMETQYF

clone size: few
J gene: TRBJ2-7
D gene: NA
V gene: TRBV12-3/TRBV12-4
CDR3 DNA: TGTGCCAGCACCATGGGGACCCACGAGCAGTACTTC
CDR3 protein: CASTMGTHEQYF

clone size: few
J gene: TRBJ2-1
D gene: NA
V gene: TRBV5-1
CDR3 DNA: TGCGCCGGCAGCTTTGGGCAGGGGCGGTACAATGAGCAGTTCTTC
CDR3 protein: CAGSFGQGRYNEQFF

clone size: once
J gene: TRBJ2-1
D gene: NA
V gene: TRBV13
CDR3 DNA: TGTGCCAGCAGCTTTCGGGCTTGGAGGAGTTACAATGAGCAGTTCTTC
CDR3 protein: CASSFRAWRSYNEQFF

clone size: few
J gene: TRBJ2-3
D gene: TRBD2
V gene: TRBV11-2
CDR3 DNA: TGTGCCAGCAGCTTAGCGGGAGGGCCTTCAGATACGCAGTATTTT
CDR3 protein: CASSLAGGPSDTQYF

clone size: many
J gene: TRBJ2-3
D gene: TRBD1
V gene: TRBV28
CDR3 DNA: TGTGCCAGCAGTTTAGGGACAGGGTCAGATACGCAGTATTTT
CDR3 protein: CASSLGTGSDTQYF

clone size: NA
J gene: TRBJ2-5
D gene: NA
V gene: TRBV7-3
CDR3 DNA: TGTGCCAGCAGCTGGAAAGGGGGGCTGGGGGAGACCCAGTACTTC
CDR3 protein: CASSWKGGLGETQYF

clone size: once
J gene: TRBJ2-7
D gene: NA
V gene: TRBV3-1
CDR3 DNA: TGTGCCAGCAGCCAAGCAGGGTTCCTCCCCTACGAGCAGTACTTC
CDR3 protein: CASSQAGFLPYEQYF

clone size: NA
J gene: TRBJ2-1
D gene: NA
V gene: TRBV10-3
CDR3 DNA: TGTGCCATCAGCAGTGGGAGAAGTGTTTACAATGAGCAGTTCTTC
CDR3 protein: CAISSGRSVYNEQFF

clone size: NA
J gene: TRBJ2-1
D gene: NA
V gene: TRBV12-3/TRBV12-4
CDR3 DNA: TGTGCCAGCAGTTTAACAATGAGCTCCTACAATGAGCAGTTCTTC
CDR3 protein: CASSLTMSSYNEQFF

clone size: NA
J gene: TRBJ2-3
D gene: TRBD2
V gene: TRBV5-1
CDR3 DNA: TGCGCCAGCAGCTTGGTCCCTAGCGGGGGGACAGATACGCAGTATTTT
CDR3 protein: CASSLVPSGGTDTQYF

clone size: few
J gene: TRBJ2-1
D gene: TRBD2
V gene: TRBV5-1
CDR3 DNA: TGCGCCAGCAGCTTGTACCAGGGACTAGTATTCAATGAGCAGTTCTTC
CDR3 protein: CASSLYQGLVFNEQFF

clone size: NA
J gene: TRBJ1-1
D gene: NA
V gene: TRBV6-5
CDR3 DNA: TGTGCCAGCAGTTATCTCAGGGTGAAGGGGACTGAAGCTTTCTTT
CDR3 protein: CASSYLRVKGTEAFF

clone size: few
J gene: TRBJ2-7
D gene: NA
V gene: TRBV19
CDR3 DNA: TGTGCCAGTAGTATTTCGGGGCAGCCTCCCCACGAGCAGTACTTC
CDR3 protein: CASSISGQPPHEQYF

clone size: NA
J gene: TRBJ2-6
D gene: NA
V gene: TRBV7-9
CDR3 DNA: TGTGCCAGCAGCTCTACAGTCTCTGGGGCCAACGTCCTGACTTTC
CDR3 protein: CASSSTVSGANVLTF

clone size: NA
J gene: TRBJ1-1
D gene: TRBD1
V gene: TRBV7-8
CDR3 DNA: TGTGCCAGCAGCCCAGAACAGGGGATGGTCACTGAAGCTTTCTTT
CDR3 protein: CASSPEQGMVTEAFF

clone size: few
J gene: TRBJ2-3
D gene: NA
V gene: TRBV11-2
CDR3 DNA: TGTGCCAGCAGCCCCACCCTGCGACAGGCAACAGATACGCAGTATTTT
CDR3 protein: CASSPTLRQATDTQYF

clone size: few
J gene: TRBJ2-5
D gene: NA
V gene: TRBV7-6
CDR3 DNA: TGTGCCAGCAGCTTCAACCCCGAAGAGACCCAGTACTTC
CDR3 protein: CASSFNPEETQYF